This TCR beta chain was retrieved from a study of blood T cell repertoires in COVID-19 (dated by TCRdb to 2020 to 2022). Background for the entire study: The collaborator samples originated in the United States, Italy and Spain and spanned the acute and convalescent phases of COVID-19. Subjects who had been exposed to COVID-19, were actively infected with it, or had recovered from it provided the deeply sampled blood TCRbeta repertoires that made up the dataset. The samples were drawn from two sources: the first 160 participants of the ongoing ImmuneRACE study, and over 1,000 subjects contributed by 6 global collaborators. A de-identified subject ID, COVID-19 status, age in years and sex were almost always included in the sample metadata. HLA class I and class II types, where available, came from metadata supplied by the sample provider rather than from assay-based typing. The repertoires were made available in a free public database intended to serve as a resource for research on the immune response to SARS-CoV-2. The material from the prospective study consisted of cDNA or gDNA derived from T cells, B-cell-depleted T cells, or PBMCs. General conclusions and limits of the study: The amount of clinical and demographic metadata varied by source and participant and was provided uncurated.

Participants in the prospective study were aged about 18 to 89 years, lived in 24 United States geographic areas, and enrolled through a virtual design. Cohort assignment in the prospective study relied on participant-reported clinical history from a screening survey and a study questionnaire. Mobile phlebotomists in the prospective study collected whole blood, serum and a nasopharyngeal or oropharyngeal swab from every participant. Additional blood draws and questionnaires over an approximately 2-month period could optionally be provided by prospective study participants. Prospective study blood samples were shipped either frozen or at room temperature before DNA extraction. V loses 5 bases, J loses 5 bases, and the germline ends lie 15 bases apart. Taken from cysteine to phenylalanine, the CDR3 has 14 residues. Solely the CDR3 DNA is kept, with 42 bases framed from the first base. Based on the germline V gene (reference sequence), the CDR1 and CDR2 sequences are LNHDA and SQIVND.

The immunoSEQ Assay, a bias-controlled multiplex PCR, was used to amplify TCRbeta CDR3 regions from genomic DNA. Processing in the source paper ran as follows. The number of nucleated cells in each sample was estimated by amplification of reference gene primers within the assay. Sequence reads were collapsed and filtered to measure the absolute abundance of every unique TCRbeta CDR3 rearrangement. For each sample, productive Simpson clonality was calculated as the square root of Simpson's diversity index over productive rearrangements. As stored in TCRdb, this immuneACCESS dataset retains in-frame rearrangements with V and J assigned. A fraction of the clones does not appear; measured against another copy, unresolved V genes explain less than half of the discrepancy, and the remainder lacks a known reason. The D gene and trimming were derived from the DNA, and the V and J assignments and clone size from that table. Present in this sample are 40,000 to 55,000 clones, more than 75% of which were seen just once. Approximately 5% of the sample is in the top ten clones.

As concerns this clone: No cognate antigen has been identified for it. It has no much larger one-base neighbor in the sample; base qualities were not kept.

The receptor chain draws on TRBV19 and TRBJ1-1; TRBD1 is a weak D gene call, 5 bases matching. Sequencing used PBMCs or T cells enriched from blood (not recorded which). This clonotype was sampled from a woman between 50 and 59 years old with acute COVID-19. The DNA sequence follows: TGTGCCAGTAGTCGCAAAGGGGATAGGACTGAAGCTTTCTTT. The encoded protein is CASSRKGDRTEAFF.